Below, 7 T cell receptor beta chains from the same sample are listed, as sequenced in a study of diagnostic markers for celiac disease. TCRdb re-called the reads; one entry per CDR3 protein, DNA not given. The sample has approximately 800 distinct CDR3 sequences, and its top ten clones hold 50%. The sample taken for sequencing was either unsorted cells or a sorted T cell fraction (not recorded which). The receptor source for this set is a human donor. This table probably holds off-target reads from a library built for another chain.

The chain recombines TRBV20-1 with TRBJ2-1; without DNA, the TCRdb call of TRBD2 cannot be checked. The CDR3 is 15 residues long. Germline values: CDR1 DFQATT, CDR2 SNEGSKA (reference sequence). The CDR3: CSARQSTSGYNEQFF.

This chain connects TRBV5-1 to TRBJ1-3. This CDR3 spans 14 amino acids. Germline loops: CDR1 SGHRS, CDR2 YFSETQ. CDR3 in amino acids: CASSLGTSGNTIYF.

Measured by frequency, this clonotype is large. This chain joins TRBV10-3 and TRBJ2-7; no DNA is available, so the TRBD1 call from TCRdb remains unchecked. The CDR3 runs to 12 residues. In germline, CDR1 is ENHRY, CDR2 SYGVKD. The CDR3: CAISTGDYEQYF.

According to its frequency, this clonotype is medium-sized. The chain carries TRBV15 and TRBJ2-7. The germline CDR1 and CDR2 sequences are LNHNV and YYDKDF (reference sequence). The CDR3 is 12 residues long. CDR3 region: CATSSAEFEQYF.

This clonotype is called medium-sized based on its frequency. This rearrangement joins TRBV12-3 or TRBV12-4 to TRBJ2-3; TCRdb's D gene call, TRBD1, goes unchecked for lack of DNA. The CDR3 consists of 14 residues. The CDR3 reads CASSSGSRADTQYF.

Considering frequency, this clonotype is large. The rearrangement links TRBV20-1 to TRBJ2-3; TCRdb designates TRBD2, a call that cannot be tested without DNA. The CDR3 spans 14 residues. Looked up from germline, CDR1 is DFQATT and CDR2 is SNEGSKA (reference sequence). The CDR3 is CSARIAGGRDTQYF.

V is TRBV20-1 and J is TRBJ1-2. This CDR3 region has 12 residues. Germline V gene sequence: CDR1 DFQATT, CDR2 SNEGSKA (reference sequence). The CDR3 protein is CSAIRAEYGYTF.